This TCR beta chain originates from a study of long-term antiretroviral therapy in people with HIV. Running of the v3.0 immunoSEQ assay took place at survey level. TCRdb's copy holds only in-frame clones and misses some; the assay was immunoSEQ multiplex PCR. The sample includes about 21,000 clones, approximately 77% of them seen just once. V was trimmed by 0 bases and J by 0 bases, leaving 9 bases between them. The V gene's germline CDR1 is MNHEY and CDR2 SMNVEV (reference sequence). This CDR3 has 15 residues. This clone was found a few times. The rearrangement uses TRBV27 and TRBJ2-7; no definite D call. The receptor was isolated from a man in his forties or fifties with HIV. Here the sequenced sample was unsorted PBMCs, taken at the start of antiretroviral therapy. The CDR3 DNA reads TGTGCCAGCAGTTTATCAAACCGAAACTCCTACGAGCAGTACTTC. This sequence encodes CASSLSNRNSYEQYF.